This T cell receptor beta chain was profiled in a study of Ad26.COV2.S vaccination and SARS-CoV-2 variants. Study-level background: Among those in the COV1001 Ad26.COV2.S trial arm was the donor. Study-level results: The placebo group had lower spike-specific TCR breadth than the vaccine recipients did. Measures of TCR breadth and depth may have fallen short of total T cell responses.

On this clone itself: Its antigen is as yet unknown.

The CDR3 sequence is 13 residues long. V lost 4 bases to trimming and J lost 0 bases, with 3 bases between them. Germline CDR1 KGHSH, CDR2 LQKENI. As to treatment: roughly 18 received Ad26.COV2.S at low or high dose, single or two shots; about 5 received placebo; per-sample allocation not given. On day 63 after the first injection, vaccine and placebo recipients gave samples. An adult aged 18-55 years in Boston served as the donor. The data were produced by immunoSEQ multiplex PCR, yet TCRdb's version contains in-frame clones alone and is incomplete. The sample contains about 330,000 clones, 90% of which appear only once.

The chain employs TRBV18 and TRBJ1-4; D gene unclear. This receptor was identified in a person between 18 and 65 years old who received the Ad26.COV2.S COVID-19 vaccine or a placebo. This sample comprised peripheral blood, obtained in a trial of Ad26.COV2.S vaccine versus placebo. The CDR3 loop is CASSRATNEKLFF. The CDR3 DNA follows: TGTGCCAGCTCACGAGCAACTAATGAAAAACTGTTTTTT.